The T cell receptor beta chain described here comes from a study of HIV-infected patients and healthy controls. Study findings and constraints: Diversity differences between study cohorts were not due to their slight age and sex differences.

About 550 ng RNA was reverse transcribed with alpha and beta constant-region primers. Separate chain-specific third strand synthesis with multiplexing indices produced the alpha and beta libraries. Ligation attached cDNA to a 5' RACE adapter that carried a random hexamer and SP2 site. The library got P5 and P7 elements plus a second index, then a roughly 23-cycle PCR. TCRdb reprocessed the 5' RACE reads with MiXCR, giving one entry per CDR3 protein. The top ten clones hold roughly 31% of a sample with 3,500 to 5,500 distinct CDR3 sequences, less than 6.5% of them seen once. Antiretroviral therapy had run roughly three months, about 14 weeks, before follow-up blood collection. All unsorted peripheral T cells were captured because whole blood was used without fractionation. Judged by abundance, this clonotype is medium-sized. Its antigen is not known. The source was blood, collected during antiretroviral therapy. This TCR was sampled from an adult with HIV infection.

The CDR3, as DNA: TGTGCCAGCAGCCGCACAGATACGCAGTATTTT. It translates to CASSRTDTQYF. The chain links TRBV7-8 to TRBJ2-3; D unclear. This CDR3 region has 11 residues. Deletions cut 5 bases from V and 1 base from J, with 1 base between. Germline CDR1 SGHVS, CDR2 FQNEAQ.